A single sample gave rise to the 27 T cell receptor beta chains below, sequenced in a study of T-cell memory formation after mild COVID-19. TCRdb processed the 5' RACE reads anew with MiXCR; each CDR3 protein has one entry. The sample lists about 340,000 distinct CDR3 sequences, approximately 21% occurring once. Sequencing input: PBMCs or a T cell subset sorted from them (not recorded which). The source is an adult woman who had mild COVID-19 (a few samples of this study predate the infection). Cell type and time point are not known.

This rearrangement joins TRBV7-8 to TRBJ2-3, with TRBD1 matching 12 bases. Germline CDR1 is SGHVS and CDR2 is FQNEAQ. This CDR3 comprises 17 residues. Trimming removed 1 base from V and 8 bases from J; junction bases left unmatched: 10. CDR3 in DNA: TGTGCCAGCAGCTTAGTGGTGGGACAGGGGGCTTTCGGTACGCAGTATTTT. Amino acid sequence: CASSLVVGQGAFGTQYF.

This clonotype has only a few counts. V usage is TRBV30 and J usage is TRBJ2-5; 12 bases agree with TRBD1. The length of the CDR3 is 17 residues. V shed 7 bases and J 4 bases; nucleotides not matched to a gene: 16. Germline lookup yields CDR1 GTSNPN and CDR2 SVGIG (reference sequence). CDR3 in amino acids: CASGQGAATSFLETQYF. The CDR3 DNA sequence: TGTGCCTCGGGACAGGGGGCCGCTACGAGTTTCTTAGAGACCCAGTACTTC.

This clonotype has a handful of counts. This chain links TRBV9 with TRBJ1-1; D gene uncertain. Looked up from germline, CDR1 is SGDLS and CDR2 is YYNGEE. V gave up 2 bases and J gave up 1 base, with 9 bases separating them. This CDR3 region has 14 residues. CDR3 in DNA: TGTGCCAGCAGCGTGGAGGTAGGGAACACTGAAGCTTTCTTT. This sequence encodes CASSVEVGNTEAFF.

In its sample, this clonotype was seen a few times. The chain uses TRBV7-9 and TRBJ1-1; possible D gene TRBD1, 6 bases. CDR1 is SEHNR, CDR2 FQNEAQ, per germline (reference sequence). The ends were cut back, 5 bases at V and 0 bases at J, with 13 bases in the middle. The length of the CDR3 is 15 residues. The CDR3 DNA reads TGTGCCAGCAGCCCCAGGGGCATACTGAACACTGAAGCTTTCTTT. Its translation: CASSPRGILNTEAFF.

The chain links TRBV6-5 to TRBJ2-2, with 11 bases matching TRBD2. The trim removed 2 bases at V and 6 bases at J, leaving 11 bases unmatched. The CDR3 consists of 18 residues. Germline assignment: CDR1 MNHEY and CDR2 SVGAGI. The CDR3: CASSYLSLAGGTPGELFF. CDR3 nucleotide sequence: TGTGCCAGCAGTTACCTTTCTTTAGCGGGAGGGACCCCCGGGGAGCTGTTTTTT.

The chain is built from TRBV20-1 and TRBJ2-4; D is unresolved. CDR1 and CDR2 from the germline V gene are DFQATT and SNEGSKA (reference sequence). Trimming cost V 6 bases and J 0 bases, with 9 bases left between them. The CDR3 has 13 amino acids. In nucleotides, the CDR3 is TGCAGTGCCCAGCTCCTAGCCAAAAACATTCAGTACTTC. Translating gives CSAQLLAKNIQYF.

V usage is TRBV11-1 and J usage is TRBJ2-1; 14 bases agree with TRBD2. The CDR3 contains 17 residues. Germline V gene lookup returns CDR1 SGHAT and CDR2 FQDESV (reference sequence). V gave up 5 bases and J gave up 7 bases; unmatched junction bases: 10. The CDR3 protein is CASSPRTGTSGSNEQFF. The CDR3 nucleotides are TGTGCCAGCAGCCCCCGCACCGGGACTAGCGGGAGTAATGAGCAGTTCTTC. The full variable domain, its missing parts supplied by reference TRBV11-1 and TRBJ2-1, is EAEVAQSPRYKITEKSQAVAFWCDPISGHATLYWYRQILGQGPELLVQFQDESVVDDSQLPKDRFSAERLKGVDSTLKIQPAELGDSAMYLCASSPRTGTSGSNEQFFGPGTRLTVL.

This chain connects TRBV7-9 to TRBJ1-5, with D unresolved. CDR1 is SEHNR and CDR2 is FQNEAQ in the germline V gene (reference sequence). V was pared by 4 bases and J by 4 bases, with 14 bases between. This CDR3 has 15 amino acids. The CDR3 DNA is TGTGCCAGCAGCTCTTCAGGCCAGTCAAATCAGCCCCAGCATTTT. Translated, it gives CASSSSGQSNQPQHF.

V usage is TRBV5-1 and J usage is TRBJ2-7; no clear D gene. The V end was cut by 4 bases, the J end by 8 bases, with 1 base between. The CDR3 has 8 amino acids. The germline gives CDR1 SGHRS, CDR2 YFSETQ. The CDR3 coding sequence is TGCGCCAGCAGCCAGCAGTACTTC. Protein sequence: CASSQQYF.

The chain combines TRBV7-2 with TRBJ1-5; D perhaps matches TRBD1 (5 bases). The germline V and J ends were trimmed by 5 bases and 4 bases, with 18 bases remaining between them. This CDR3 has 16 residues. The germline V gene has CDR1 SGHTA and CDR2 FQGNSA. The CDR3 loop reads CASSPTGGAGNQPQHF. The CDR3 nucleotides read TGTGCCAGCAGCCCGACGGGCGGGGCCGGGAATCAGCCCCAGCATTTT.

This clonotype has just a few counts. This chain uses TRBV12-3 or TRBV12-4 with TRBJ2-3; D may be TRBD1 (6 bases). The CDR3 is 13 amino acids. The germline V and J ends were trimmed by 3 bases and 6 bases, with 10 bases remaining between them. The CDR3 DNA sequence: TGTGCCAGCAGTTTCGGGACACCGGATACGCAGTATTTT. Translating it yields CASSFGTPDTQYF.

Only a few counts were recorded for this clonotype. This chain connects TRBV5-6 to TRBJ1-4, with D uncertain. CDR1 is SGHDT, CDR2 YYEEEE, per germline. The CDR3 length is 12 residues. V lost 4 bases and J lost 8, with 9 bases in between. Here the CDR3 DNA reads TGTGCCAGCAGCCGGGCGGGGGAAAAACTGTTTTTT. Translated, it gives CASSRAGEKLFF.

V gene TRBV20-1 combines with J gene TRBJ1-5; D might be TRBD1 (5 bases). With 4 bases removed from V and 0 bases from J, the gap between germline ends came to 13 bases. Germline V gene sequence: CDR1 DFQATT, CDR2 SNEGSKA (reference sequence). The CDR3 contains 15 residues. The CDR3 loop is CSAIRRGGSNQPQHF. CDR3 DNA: TGCAGTGCTATCCGCCGCGGGGGTAGCAATCAGCCCCAGCATTTT.

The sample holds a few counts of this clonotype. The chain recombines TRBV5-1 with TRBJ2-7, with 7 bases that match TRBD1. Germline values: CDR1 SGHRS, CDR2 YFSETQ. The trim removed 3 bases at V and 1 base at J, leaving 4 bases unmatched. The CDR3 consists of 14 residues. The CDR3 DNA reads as TGCGCCAGCAGCTCCAAGGGACAGTCCTACGAGCAGTACTTC. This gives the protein CASSSKGQSYEQYF.

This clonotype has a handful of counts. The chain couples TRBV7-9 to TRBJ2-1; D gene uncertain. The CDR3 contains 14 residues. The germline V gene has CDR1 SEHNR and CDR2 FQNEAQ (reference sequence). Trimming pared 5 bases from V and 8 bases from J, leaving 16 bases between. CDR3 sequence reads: CASSPSGWSDEQFF. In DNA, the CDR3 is TGTGCCAGCAGCCCTAGTGGCTGGTCGGATGAGCAGTTCTTC.

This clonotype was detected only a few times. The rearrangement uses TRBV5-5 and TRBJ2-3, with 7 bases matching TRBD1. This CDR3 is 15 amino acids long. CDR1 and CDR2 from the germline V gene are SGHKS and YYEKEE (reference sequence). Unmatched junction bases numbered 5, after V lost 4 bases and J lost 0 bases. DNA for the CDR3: TGTGCCAGCAGCGTCGGGACAGTTAGCACAGATACGCAGTATTTT. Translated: CASSVGTVSTDTQYF.

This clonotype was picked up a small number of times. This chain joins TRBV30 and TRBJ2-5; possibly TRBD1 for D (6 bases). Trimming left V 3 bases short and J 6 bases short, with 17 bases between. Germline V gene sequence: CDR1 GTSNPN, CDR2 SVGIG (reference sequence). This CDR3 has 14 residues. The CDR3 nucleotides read TGTGCCTGGAGCGCCCCCGGGACATTGCAGACCCAGTACTTC. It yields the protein CAWSAPGTLQTQYF.

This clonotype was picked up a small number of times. CDR3 nucleotides: TGCGCCAGCAGCCAAGCTTCAGGGGGATATGGCTACACCTTC. It translates to CASSQASGGYGYTF. This chain joins TRBV4-1 and TRBJ1-2; TRBD1 aligns across 7 bases. The CDR3 runs 14 residues. Germline V CDR1 and CDR2: MGHRA, YSYEKL. V lost 1 base to trimming and J lost 5 bases; unmatched junction nucleotides: 4.

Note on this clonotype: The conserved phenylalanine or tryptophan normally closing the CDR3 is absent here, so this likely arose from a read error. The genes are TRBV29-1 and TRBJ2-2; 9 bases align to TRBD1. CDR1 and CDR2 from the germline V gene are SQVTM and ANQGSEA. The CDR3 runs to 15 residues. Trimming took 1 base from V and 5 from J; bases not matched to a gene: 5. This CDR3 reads CSVEGGTGRTGELFL. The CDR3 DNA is TGCAGCGTTGAAGGCGGGACAGGGAGAACCGGGGAGCTGTTTTTG.

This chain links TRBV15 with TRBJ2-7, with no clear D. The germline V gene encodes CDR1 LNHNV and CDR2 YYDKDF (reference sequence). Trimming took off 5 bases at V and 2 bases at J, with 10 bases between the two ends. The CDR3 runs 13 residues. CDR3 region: CATSAGFPYEQYF. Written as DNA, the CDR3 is TGTGCCACCAGCGCCGGTTTCCCCTACGAGCAGTACTTC.

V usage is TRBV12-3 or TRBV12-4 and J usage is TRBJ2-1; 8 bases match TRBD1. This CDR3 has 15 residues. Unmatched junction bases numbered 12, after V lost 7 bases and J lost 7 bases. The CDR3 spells CASTPGQGSSNEQFF. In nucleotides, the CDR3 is TGTGCCAGCACCCCCGGACAGGGATCGTCAAATGAGCAGTTCTTC.

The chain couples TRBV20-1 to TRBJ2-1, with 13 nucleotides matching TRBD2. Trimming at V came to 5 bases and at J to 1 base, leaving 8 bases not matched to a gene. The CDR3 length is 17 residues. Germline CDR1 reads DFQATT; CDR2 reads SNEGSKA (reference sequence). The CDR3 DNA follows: TGCAGTGCTGGGCCACTAGCGGGAGGGAGGTCCTACAATGAGCAGTTCTTC. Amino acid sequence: CSAGPLAGGRSYNEQFF.

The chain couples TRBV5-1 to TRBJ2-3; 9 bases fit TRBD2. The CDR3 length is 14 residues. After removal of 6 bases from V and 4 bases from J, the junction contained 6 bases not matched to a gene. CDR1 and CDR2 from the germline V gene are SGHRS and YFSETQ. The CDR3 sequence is CASKGGRAPDTQYF. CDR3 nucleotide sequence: TGCGCCAGCAAAGGCGGGAGGGCCCCAGATACGCAGTATTTT.

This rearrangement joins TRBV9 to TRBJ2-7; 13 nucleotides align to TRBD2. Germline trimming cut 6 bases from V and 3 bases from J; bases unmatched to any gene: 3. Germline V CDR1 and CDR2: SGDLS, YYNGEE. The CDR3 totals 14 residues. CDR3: CASTWTSGGYEQYF. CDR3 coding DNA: TGTGCCAGCACCTGGACTAGCGGGGGCTACGAGCAGTACTTC. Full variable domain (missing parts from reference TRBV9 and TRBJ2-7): DSGVTQTPKHLITATGQRVTLRCSPRSGDLSVYWYQQSLDQGLQFLIQYYNGEERAKGNILERFSAQQFPDLHSELNLSSLELGDSALYFCASTWTSGGYEQYFGPGTRLTVT.

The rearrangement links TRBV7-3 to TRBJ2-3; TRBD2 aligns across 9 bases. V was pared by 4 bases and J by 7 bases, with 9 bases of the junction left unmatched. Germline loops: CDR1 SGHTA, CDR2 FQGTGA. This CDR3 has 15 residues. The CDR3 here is CASSSPRRGGNTQYF. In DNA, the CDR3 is TGTGCCAGCAGCTCCCCCCGGCGGGGGGGGAATACGCAGTATTTT.

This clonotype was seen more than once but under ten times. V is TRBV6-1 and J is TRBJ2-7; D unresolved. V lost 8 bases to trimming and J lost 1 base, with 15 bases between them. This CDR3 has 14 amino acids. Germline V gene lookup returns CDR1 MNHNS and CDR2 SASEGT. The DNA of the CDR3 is TGTGCCAGCGAGGAGCGTATCGGTTCCTACGAGCAGTACTTC. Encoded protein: CASEERIGSYEQYF.

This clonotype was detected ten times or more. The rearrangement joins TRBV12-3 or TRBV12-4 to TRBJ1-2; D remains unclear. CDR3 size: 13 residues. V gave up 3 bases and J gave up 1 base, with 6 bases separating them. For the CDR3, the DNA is TGTGCCAGCAGTTTGTCGAATAACTATGGCTACACCTTC. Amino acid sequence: CASSLSNNYGYTF.